The present entry profiles one TCR beta chain with its context. Treatment described: roughly 19 received Ad26.COV2.S at low or high dose, single or two shots; 5 received placebo; per-sample allocation not given. Material that was analyzed had been drawn on day 63 after the first vaccine or placebo injection. Boston hosted the donor, who was an adult aged 18-55 years. The entry originates in a study of Ad26.COV2.S vaccination and SARS-CoV-2 variants. Germline V gene lookup returns CDR1 SQVTM and CDR2 ANQGSEA. V was pared by 6 bases and J by 6 bases, with 15 bases between. The length of the CDR3 is 12 residues. The assay was immunoSEQ multiplex PCR, and TCRdb's table has in-frame clones only and misses some. The table records 300,000 to 400,000 clones, 88% of them present only once.

The sample here was peripheral blood, taken in a trial of Ad26.COV2.S vaccine versus placebo. This clonotype was obtained from a person between 18 and 59 years old who received the Ad26.COV2.S COVID-19 vaccine or a placebo. The chain recombines TRBV29-1 with TRBJ2-7; D unclear. The CDR3 DNA follows: TGCAGCGTGGGAAGGAGCCGAGGCGAGCAGTACTTC. It encodes CSVGRSRGEQYF.